This T cell receptor (beta chain) was found in a study of blood T cell repertoires in COVID-19. Study-level background: COVID-19 samples from acute and convalescent phases originated in the United States, Italy and Spain.

Measured with immunoSEQ multiplex PCR; TCRdb has only the in-frame clones, and not every one. The sample records around 72,000 clones, 88% being singletons. CDR3 length equals 18 residues. V shed 6 bases, J shed 5 bases, and the junction held 18 bases outside the gene matches. Germline V lookup: CDR1 MNHEY, CDR2 SMNVEV (reference sequence). This sequence originates from a man aged 45-65 years with acute or convalescent COVID-19. The gene calls are TRBV27 and TRBJ2-1; 8 bases agree with TRBD1. The specimen sequenced was peripheral blood. This CDR3 is CASRLDRAVNPRDNEQFF. As DNA, the CDR3 is TGTGCCAGCAGATTGGACAGGGCCGTTAATCCTCGGGACAATGAGCAGTTCTTC.